These T cell receptor beta chains were read from a single sample in a study of cytomegalovirus exposure and HLA in healthy donors. Sequencing was performed with immunoSEQ multiplex PCR; in TCRdb, only in-frame clones are kept and a portion is missing. In the table there are about 94,000 clones, approximately 79% of which are singletons. Sequenced: PBMCs. These receptors were taken from a middle-aged woman in good health and CMV-seronegative. CDR3s include the opening cysteine and the closing phenylalanine or tryptophan. Each record gives: V gene, J gene, D gene, clone size, CDR3 protein, CDR3 DNA. The D gene is left open where the match is weak. Size values are once, few and many counts, or a class for expanded clones, and some rows have none.

TRBV7-3	TRBJ2-7	-	-	CASSQRSSYEQYF	TGTGCCAGCAGCCAAAGGAGCTCCTACGAGCAGTACTTC
TRBV7-6	TRBJ2-5	TRBD1	-	CASSWLQGAGLQETQYF	TGTGCCAGCAGCTGGCTACAGGGGGCGGGATTGCAAGAGACCCAGTACTTC
TRBV19	TRBJ1-2	-	-	CASSRRDYGYTF	TGTGCCAGTAGCAGACGGGACTATGGCTACACCTTC
TRBV7-7	TRBJ2-7	TRBD1	-	CASSPLPDRVSYEQYF	TGTGCTAGCAGCCCGCTCCCGGACAGGGTATCCTACGAGCAGTACTTC
TRBV20-1	TRBJ1-2	-	-	CSASLRAGYTF	TGCAGTGCTAGCCTCAGGGCTGGCTACACCTTC
TRBV6-1	TRBJ1-6	-	-	CASSEAAGTSNSPLHF	TGTGCCAGCAGTGAAGCGGCAGGAACGAGTAATTCACCCCTCCACTTT
TRBV6-5	TRBJ2-5	-	-	CASSYSLSQETQYF	TGTGCCAGCAGTTACTCGCTATCCCAAGAGACCCAGTACTTC
TRBV7-9	TRBJ2-3	TRBD2	-	CASSPPLGLAGGPDTQYF	TGTGCCAGCAGCCCCCCTTTGGGACTAGCGGGGGGGCCAGATACGCAGTATTTT
TRBV2	TRBJ2-2	TRBD1	-	CASSLTGAITGELFF	TGTGCCAGCAGCCTTACAGGGGCCATAACCGGGGAGCTGTTTTTT
TRBV27	TRBJ1-5	TRBD1	-	CASAGTGMPNQPQHF	TGTGCCAGTGCCGGGACAGGGATGCCCAATCAGCCCCAGCATTTT
TRBV5-1	TRBJ2-1	TRBD2	-	CASSRTSGESNEQFF	TGCGCCAGCAGCCGTACTAGCGGGGAATCCAATGAGCAGTTCTTC
TRBV30	TRBJ1-5	-	many	CAWSSGTFQPQHF	TGTGCCTGGAGTTCCGGGACATTCCAGCCCCAGCATTTT
TRBV30	TRBJ1-1	-	few	CAWIGRRMNTEAFF	TGTGCCTGGATCGGGAGACGAATGAACACTGAAGCTTTCTTT
TRBV6-5	TRBJ2-7	TRBD1	-	CASSTQGGEQYF	TGTGCCAGCAGTACACAGGGGGGCGAGCAGTACTTC
TRBV18	TRBJ1-2	-	-	CASSPPAGQGYGYTF	TGTGCCAGCTCACCACCGGCAGGGCAAGGCTATGGCTACACCTTC
TRBV10-1	TRBJ2-7	-	-	CASIRGPCTYEQYF	TGCGCCAGCATAAGAGGCCCTTGTACCTACGAGCAGTACTTC
TRBV30	TRBJ1-1	TRBD1	-	CAWTEAPGTGGTEAFF	TGTGCCTGGACCGAGGCCCCGGGGACAGGGGGAACTGAAGCTTTCTTT
TRBV29-1	TRBJ1-4	-	-	CSVRAPGGTNEKLFF	TGCAGCGTTAGGGCCCCGGGGGGGACTAATGAAAAACTGTTTTTT
TRBV7-8	TRBJ2-7	-	-	CASSFRGAGYYEQYF	TGTGCCAGCAGCTTTCGGGGGGCGGGCTACTACGAGCAGTACTTC
TRBV19	TRBJ1-1	TRBD1	-	CASSSRTGELYGAFF	TGTGCCAGTAGTTCACGGACAGGGGAGCTTTACGGAGCTTTCTTT
TRBV6-1	TRBJ1-6	-	-	CASGGSSYNSPLHF	TGTGCCAGCGGCGGGAGCTCCTATAATTCACCCCTCCACTTT
TRBV5-6	TRBJ2-7	TRBD1	-	CASSPPTGFAYEQYF	TGTGCCAGCAGCCCACCGACAGGGTTTGCCTACGAGCAGTACTTC
TRBV5-1	TRBJ1-1	-	-	CASSLGQGGLNTEAFF	TGCGCCAGCAGCTTGGGGCAGGGTGGGTTGAACACTGAAGCTTTCTTT
TRBV18	TRBJ1-1	TRBD1	few	CASSRTGTGEYTEAFF	TGTGCCAGCTCACGCACCGGGACAGGGGAATACACTGAAGCTTTCTTT
TRBV7-9	TRBJ1-3	TRBD1	-	CASSLEGFDRGQYTIYF	TGTGCCAGCAGCTTAGAAGGTTTCGACAGGGGGCAGTATACCATATATTTT
TRBV5-5	TRBJ1-1	TRBD1	-	CASSPTGLGTEAFF	TGTGCCAGCAGCCCGACAGGGCTAGGCACTGAAGCTTTCTTT
TRBV28	TRBJ1-1	TRBD1	few	CASLQGGTEAFF	TGTGCCAGCCTACAGGGGGGGACTGAAGCTTTCTTT
TRBV19	TRBJ1-1	TRBD1	-	CASKAGTENTEAFF	TGTGCCAGTAAAGCCGGGACAGAGAACACTGAAGCTTTCTTT
TRBV7-9	TRBJ2-7	TRBD2	once	CASSLSGGGSYEQYF	TGTGCCAGCAGCTTAAGCGGGGGTGGGTCCTACGAGCAGTACTTC
TRBV6-6	TRBJ1-1	-	-	CASSGQMNTEAFF	TGTGCCAGCAGTGGACAGATGAACACTGAAGCTTTCTTT
TRBV5-6	TRBJ1-1	-	few	CASSFNPQSEAFF	TGTGCCAGCAGCTTCAACCCGCAGTCTGAAGCTTTCTTT
TRBV7-9	TRBJ1-2	-	many	CASSTRYGYTF	TGTGCCAGCAGCACTCGTTATGGCTACACCTTC
TRBV10-3	TRBJ2-7	-	-	CATRDSNYEQYF	TGTGCCACCCGGGATTCCAACTACGAGCAGTACTTC
TRBV7-9	TRBJ2-2	TRBD2	-	CASSSLAGGELFF	TGTGCCAGCAGCTCATTAGCGGGTGGCGAGCTGTTTTTT
TRBV4-1	TRBJ1-3	-	-	CASSQEPGVRNTIYF	TGCGCCAGCAGCCAAGAGCCCGGGGTGAGAAACACCATATATTTT
TRBV12-2	TRBJ2-5	-	-	CASRFQRTGDETQYF	TGTGCAAGTCGCTTCCAACGGACAGGGGATGAGACCCAGTACTTC
TRBV19	TRBJ2-7	-	-	CASSIGAGPYEQYF	TGTGCCAGTAGTATAGGGGCCGGCCCCTACGAGCAGTACTTC
TRBV21-1	TRBJ1-5	-	-	CASSKGENTGAGNQPQHF	TGTGCCAGCAGCAAAGGGGAGAACACAGGGGCCGGCAATCAGCCCCAGCATTTT
TRBV7-2	TRBJ2-5	TRBD2	-	CASSLATSGGQETQYF	TGTGCCAGCAGCTTAGCGACTAGCGGGGGTCAAGAGACCCAGTACTTC
TRBV18	TRBJ1-1	-	-	CASSPPAGDTEAFF	TGTGCCAGCTCACCACCGGCGGGGGACACTGAAGCTTTCTTT
TRBV9	TRBJ1-1	TRBD1	-	CASSPRTGMNTEAFF	TGTGCCAGCAGCCCACGGACAGGAATGAACACTGAAGCTTTCTTT
TRBV7-9	TRBJ2-7	-	many	CASSPGGGDYEQYF	TGTGCCAGCAGCCCAGGAGGGGGGGACTACGAGCAGTACTTC
TRBV5-5	TRBJ2-7	TRBD1	-	CASSWAQGALEQYF	TGTGCCAGCAGCTGGGCCCAGGGGGCGCTCGAGCAGTACTTC
TRBV7-9	TRBJ2-7	-	few	CASSFFGSRDSYEQYF	TGTGCCAGCAGCTTTTTCGGATCCAGGGACTCCTACGAGCAGTACTTC
TRBV29-1	TRBJ2-7	-	-	CSVDGAGAYEQYF	TGCAGCGTTGATGGCGCGGGTGCCTACGAGCAGTACTTC
TRBV4-2	TRBJ1-4	-	-	CASSQERRGEKLFF	TGTGCCAGCAGCCAAGAGCGCAGGGGTGAAAAACTGTTTTTT
TRBV4-1	TRBJ1-4	TRBD1	-	CASSPRQGRSEKLFF	TGCGCCAGCAGCCCCCGACAGGGCCGGAGTGAAAAACTGTTTTTT
TRBV15	TRBJ1-5	TRBD1	-	CATSSPVAGTGDQPQHF	TGTGCCACCAGCAGTCCGGTCGCAGGGACAGGTGATCAGCCCCAGCATTTT
TRBV2	TRBJ1-5	-	-	CASSPQGPPQHF	TGTGCCAGCAGTCCTCAGGGTCCGCCCCAGCATTTT